These T cell receptor beta chains were read from a single sample in a study of blood T cell repertoires in COVID-19. Profiled with immunoSEQ multiplex PCR; TCRdb holds only in-frame clones, not every one. The sample shows approximately 260,000 clones, roughly nine tenths of them seen only once. The sample consisted of PBMCs or T cells enriched from blood (not recorded which). The receptors originated from a woman in her fifties or sixties who had recovered from COVID-19. Both conserved end residues are part of each CDR3. D genes are given only for firm matches. Only part of the rows carry a size: once, few, many, or a class if the clone is expanded.

CDR3aa: CATTPGLAGGGRIWGANVLTF
CDR3nt: TGTGCCACCACCCCGGGACTAGCGGGGGGGGGACGAATCTGGGGGGCCAACGTCCTGACTTTC
d_gene: TRBD2
abundance: -
j_gene: TRBJ2-6
v_gene: TRBV15

CDR3aa: CASSVVRSGEQFF
CDR3nt: TGTGCCAGCAGCGTAGTTCGATCGGGTGAGCAGTTCTTC
d_gene: -
abundance: few
j_gene: TRBJ2-1
v_gene: TRBV6-4

CDR3aa: CASSVAAGESGYTF
CDR3nt: TGTGCCAGCAGCGTAGCTGCAGGGGAGAGTGGCTACACCTTC
d_gene: -
abundance: -
j_gene: TRBJ1-2
v_gene: TRBV9

CDR3aa: CASSLGGGQSYNEQFF
CDR3nt: TGCGCCAGCAGCTTGGGGGGGGGCCAGTCCTACAATGAGCAGTTCTTC
d_gene: -
abundance: -
j_gene: TRBJ2-1
v_gene: TRBV5-1

CDR3aa: CASSSTGPRDEQFF
CDR3nt: TGTGCCAGCAGCTCTACAGGTCCCAGGGATGAGCAGTTCTTC
d_gene: -
abundance: -
j_gene: TRBJ2-1
v_gene: TRBV11-3

CDR3aa: CASSRTGDSYEQYF
CDR3nt: TGTGCCAGCAGCCGGACAGGGGACTCCTACGAGCAGTACTTC
d_gene: TRBD1
abundance: -
j_gene: TRBJ2-7
v_gene: TRBV7-3

CDR3aa: CASSVAGAGANVLTF
CDR3nt: TGTGCCAGCAGCGTAGCAGGGGCAGGGGCCAACGTCCTGACTTTC
d_gene: -
abundance: -
j_gene: TRBJ2-6
v_gene: TRBV9

CDR3aa: CASSPIAGIEAFF
CDR3nt: TGTGCCAGCAGCCCTATTGCGGGCATCGAAGCTTTCTTT
d_gene: -
abundance: once
j_gene: TRBJ1-1
v_gene: TRBV7-9

CDR3aa: CATQGAGNEKLFF
CDR3nt: TGTGCCACCCAGGGCGCAGGGAATGAAAAACTGTTTTTT
d_gene: -
abundance: -
j_gene: TRBJ1-4
v_gene: TRBV24-1

CDR3aa: CASNQGGNTGELFF
CDR3nt: TGTGCCAGCAACCAGGGGGGTAACACCGGGGAGCTGTTTTTT
d_gene: -
abundance: once
j_gene: TRBJ2-2
v_gene: TRBV28

CDR3aa: CASSVGSSYNEQFF
CDR3nt: TGTGCCAGCAGCGTAGGTAGCTCCTACAATGAGCAGTTCTTC
d_gene: -
abundance: -
j_gene: TRBJ2-1
v_gene: TRBV9

CDR3aa: CSGQQGAGELFF
CDR3nt: TGCAGCGGCCAACAGGGAGCCGGGGAGCTGTTTTTT
d_gene: -
abundance: once
j_gene: TRBJ2-2
v_gene: TRBV29-1

CDR3aa: CASRRDGNTIYF
CDR3nt: TGTGCCAGTAGGAGAGATGGAAACACCATATATTTT
d_gene: -
abundance: -
j_gene: TRBJ1-3
v_gene: TRBV19

CDR3aa: CASSSIQGNEKLFF
CDR3nt: TGTGCCAGCAGTTCGATACAGGGAAACGAAAAACTGTTTTTT
d_gene: -
abundance: -
j_gene: TRBJ1-4
v_gene: TRBV28

CDR3aa: CASSVRFFTGELFF
CDR3nt: TGTGCCAGCAGCGTGCGCTTCTTCACCGGGGAGCTGTTTTTT
d_gene: -
abundance: few
j_gene: TRBJ2-2
v_gene: TRBV9

CDR3aa: CATSEGGDGLQETQYF
CDR3nt: TGTGCCACCAGTGAGGGGGGGGACGGGTTACAAGAGACCCAGTACTTC
d_gene: TRBD2
abundance: -
j_gene: TRBJ2-5
v_gene: TRBV24-1

CDR3aa: CASSPSGGEQYF
CDR3nt: TGTGCCAGCAGTCCCAGCGGGGGCGAGCAGTACTTC
d_gene: TRBD2
abundance: -
j_gene: TRBJ2-7
v_gene: TRBV6-5

CDR3aa: CANSDRTRTDTQYF
CDR3nt: TGTGCCAACTCTGACAGGACACGCACAGATACGCAGTATTTT
d_gene: -
abundance: -
j_gene: TRBJ2-3
v_gene: TRBV28

CDR3aa: CASRRQGSHNQPQHF
CDR3nt: TGTGCCAGTAGAAGACAGGGATCTCACAATCAGCCCCAGCATTTT
d_gene: TRBD1
abundance: -
j_gene: TRBJ1-5
v_gene: TRBV19

CDR3aa: CASSLDAGGFSEQFF
CDR3nt: TGCGCCAGCAGCTTGGATGCGGGGGGGTTTAGTGAGCAGTTCTTC
d_gene: TRBD2
abundance: -
j_gene: TRBJ2-1
v_gene: TRBV5-1

CDR3aa: CASYAGHNEQFF
CDR3nt: TGCGCCAGCTACGCGGGACACAATGAGCAGTTCTTC
d_gene: -
abundance: -
j_gene: TRBJ2-1
v_gene: TRBV5-1

CDR3aa: CASSPRDSNEQYF
CDR3nt: TGTGCCAGCTCACCTCGGGACAGCAACGAGCAGTACTTC
d_gene: TRBD1
abundance: -
j_gene: TRBJ2-7
v_gene: TRBV18

CDR3aa: CASSLGGQGVNGYTF
CDR3nt: TGTGCCAGCAGTTTAGGGGGACAGGGCGTAAATGGCTACACCTTC
d_gene: TRBD1
abundance: -
j_gene: TRBJ1-2
v_gene: TRBV28

CDR3aa: CASSLGPRASGKYEQYF
CDR3nt: TGTGCCAGCAGCTTAGGTCCTAGGGCTAGCGGGAAATACGAGCAGTACTTC
d_gene: TRBD2
abundance: -
j_gene: TRBJ2-7
v_gene: TRBV7-6

CDR3aa: CASDGRGVDEQYF
CDR3nt: TGTGCCAGCGACGGTCGGGGGGTAGACGAGCAGTACTTC
d_gene: TRBD2
abundance: -
j_gene: TRBJ2-7
v_gene: TRBV2

CDR3aa: CASSFSGDSYNEQFF
CDR3nt: TGCGCCAGCAGCTTTAGCGGAGACTCCTACAATGAGCAGTTCTTC
d_gene: -
abundance: -
j_gene: TRBJ2-1
v_gene: TRBV5-1

CDR3aa: CASRWLAGGPYNEQFF
CDR3nt: TGTGCCAGCCGTTGGCTAGCGGGAGGGCCCTACAATGAGCAGTTCTTC
d_gene: TRBD2
abundance: -
j_gene: TRBJ2-1
v_gene: TRBV6-5

CDR3aa: CASRIRPGLAGEAQYF
CDR3nt: TGTGCCAGCAGAATTCGACCGGGACTAGCGGGAGAGGCGCAGTACTTC
d_gene: TRBD2
abundance: few
j_gene: TRBJ2-7
v_gene: TRBV11-2

CDR3aa: CAWSNRVLNGYTF
CDR3nt: TGTGCCTGGAGTAACCGGGTATTGAATGGCTACACCTTC
d_gene: -
abundance: -
j_gene: TRBJ1-2
v_gene: TRBV30

CDR3aa: CASSFGTGRDEQFF
CDR3nt: TGTGCCAGCAGCTTCGGGACAGGGAGGGATGAGCAGTTCTTC
d_gene: TRBD1
abundance: -
j_gene: TRBJ2-1
v_gene: TRBV13

CDR3aa: CASSQRSQGADEQFF
CDR3nt: TGTGCCAGCTCACAAAGGTCGCAGGGGGCGGATGAGCAGTTCTTC
d_gene: TRBD1
abundance: -
j_gene: TRBJ2-1
v_gene: TRBV18

CDR3aa: CADRARGSFHGYTF
CDR3nt: TGTGCCGATAGAGCCCGGGGATCTTTTCATGGCTACACCTTC
d_gene: -
abundance: -
j_gene: TRBJ1-2
v_gene: TRBV19

CDR3aa: CAWSPSLGGTQYF
CDR3nt: TGTGCCTGGAGTCCGAGCCTCGGCGGGACGCAGTATTTT
d_gene: -
abundance: -
j_gene: TRBJ2-3
v_gene: TRBV30

CDR3aa: CASSPALGGGTGELFF
CDR3nt: TGCGCCAGCAGCCCCGCTTTAGGGGGGGGCACCGGGGAGCTGTTTTTT
d_gene: -
abundance: -
j_gene: TRBJ2-2
v_gene: TRBV5-1

CDR3aa: CASSSPKYSGSSDTQYF
CDR3nt: TGTGCCAGCAGTTCCCCAAAATATAGCGGGAGCTCCGATACGCAGTATTTT
d_gene: TRBD2
abundance: -
j_gene: TRBJ2-3
v_gene: TRBV27

CDR3aa: CASSSAGGGTEAFF
CDR3nt: TGTGCCAGTAGTAGCGCAGGGGGCGGCACTGAAGCTTTCTTT
d_gene: TRBD1
abundance: once
j_gene: TRBJ1-1
v_gene: TRBV19

CDR3aa: CASSDNRGLTEAFF
CDR3nt: TGTGCCAGCAGCGATAACCGGGGACTCACTGAAGCTTTCTTT
d_gene: -
abundance: -
j_gene: TRBJ1-1
v_gene: TRBV7-9